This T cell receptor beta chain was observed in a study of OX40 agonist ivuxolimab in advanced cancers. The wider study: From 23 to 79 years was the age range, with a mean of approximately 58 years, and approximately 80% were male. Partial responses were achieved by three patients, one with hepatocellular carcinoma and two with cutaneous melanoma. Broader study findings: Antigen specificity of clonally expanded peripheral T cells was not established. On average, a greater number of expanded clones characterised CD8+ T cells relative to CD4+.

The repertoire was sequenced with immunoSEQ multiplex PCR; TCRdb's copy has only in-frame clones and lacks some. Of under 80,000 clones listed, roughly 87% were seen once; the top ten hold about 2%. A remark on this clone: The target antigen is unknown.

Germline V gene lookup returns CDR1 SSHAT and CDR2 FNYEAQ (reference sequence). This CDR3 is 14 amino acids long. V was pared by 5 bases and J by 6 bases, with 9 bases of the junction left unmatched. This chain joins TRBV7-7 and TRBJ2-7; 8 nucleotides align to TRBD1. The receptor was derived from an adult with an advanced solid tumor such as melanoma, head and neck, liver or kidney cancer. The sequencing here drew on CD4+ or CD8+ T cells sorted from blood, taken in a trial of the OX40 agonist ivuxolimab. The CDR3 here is CASSPDRGGGEQYF. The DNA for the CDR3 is TGTGCCAGCAGCCCCGACAGGGGCGGAGGCGAGCAGTACTTC.